These 14 T cell receptor beta chains were all obtained from the same sample, sequenced in a study of T cell responses to AZD1222 COVID-19 vaccine. Method: immunoSEQ multiplex PCR; TCRdb's copy keeps in-frame clones and lacks some. The sample shows over 110,000 clones, around 91% of them seen only once. Material: peripheral blood, obtained on day 0 of AZD1222 vaccination. These receptors originate from an adult in good health.

The CDR3 protein is CASSFLAGVGEQYF. DNA of the CDR3: TGTGCCAGCAGTTTCCTAGCGGGAGTGGGGGAGCAGTACTTC. The V and J genes are TRBV28 and TRBJ2-7, with 10 positions matching TRBD2. The CDR3 is 14 amino acids. From germline, CDR1 is MDHEN and CDR2 SYDVKM. The V segment lost 3 bases and the J segment 7 bases; nucleotides outside the gene matches: 6.

The chain combines TRBV12-3 or TRBV12-4 with TRBJ1-1; D remains ambiguous. This CDR3 is built from 13 residues. V was pared by 2 bases and J by 8 bases, with 12 bases between. The CDR3 nucleotides are TGTGCCAGCAGTTTATTTGAGGCCGCGGAAGCTTTCTTT. This gives the protein CASSLFEAAEAFF.

The CDR3 region has the DNA TGTGCCAGCAGCTATACAGGGTTGGAGACCCAGTACTTC. Amino acids: CASSYTGLETQYF. This chain joins TRBV7-9 and TRBJ2-5, with D perhaps matching TRBD1 (6 bases). The V end lost 4 bases, the J end lost 5 bases, and 11 bases lay between the germline ends. The CDR3 runs 13 residues. Germline assignment: CDR1 SEHNR and CDR2 FQNEAQ (reference sequence).

The chain combines TRBV11-3 with TRBJ2-5; D not resolved. Germline V gene data show CDR1 as SGHNT and CDR2 as YENEEA. Trimming shortened V by 6 bases and J by 5 bases, and 10 bases separated the two germline ends. This CDR3 spans 12 amino acids. The CDR3 DNA is TGTGCCAGCAGAAAGCGTTCTGAGACCCAGTACTTC. This encodes CASRKRSETQYF.

The J gene is TRBJ1-4, the V gene TRBV20-1, with TRBD1 matching 8 bases. The CDR3 contains 14 residues. J gave up 1 base and V 3 bases, and 1 base lay outside the gene matches. CDR1 is DFQATT, CDR2 SNEGSKA, per germline (reference sequence). The CDR3 sequence is CSASGQGTNEKLFF. CDR3 DNA sequence: TGCAGTGCTAGTGGACAGGGAACTAATGAAAAACTGTTTTTT.

This clone was counted between two and nine times. The genes are TRBV4-1 and TRBJ1-4; 8 bases align to TRBD1. CDR1 and CDR2 (germline): MGHRA, YSYEKL. V was pared by 5 bases and J by 0 bases, with 5 bases of the junction left unmatched. The CDR3 runs 16 residues. The DNA for the CDR3 is TGCGCCAGCAGCAATGGACAGGGAACAACTAATGAAAAACTGTTTTTT. It yields the protein CASSNGQGTTNEKLFF.

The chain employs TRBV12-3 or TRBV12-4 and TRBJ2-1; D gene ambiguous. The CDR3 runs 13 residues. Trimming cost V 5 bases and J 4 bases, with 9 bases left between them. The CDR3 nucleotides are TGTGCCAGCAGTCCTATGGGGTACAATGAGCAGTTCTTC. Residues: CASSPMGYNEQFF.

This clone has only a few counts. The CDR3 DNA reads TGTGCCAGCAGCTTTAGAACAGGGGGGGATGAAAAACTGTTTTTT. Residues: CASSFRTGGDEKLFF. The J gene is TRBJ1-4, the V gene TRBV5-4, with 8 nucleotides matching TRBD1. The trim removed 2 bases at V and 6 bases at J, leaving 6 bases unmatched. The CDR3 contains 15 residues. Per the germline V gene, CDR1 is SGHNT and CDR2 is YYREEE (reference sequence).

This chain links TRBV18 with TRBJ2-1; D remains unclear. The CDR3 totals 15 residues. Germline V gene sequence: CDR1 KGHSH, CDR2 LQKENI. V lost 3 bases and J lost 4, with 13 bases in between. The CDR3 DNA follows: TGTGCCAGCTCACCGTCGGGTCGGGTTTACAATGAGCAGTTCTTC. Encoded protein: CASSPSGRVYNEQFF.

The chain combines TRBV27 with TRBJ2-7, with D perhaps matching TRBD2 (6 bases). The CDR3 is made up of 13 amino acids. The germline V gene encodes CDR1 MNHEY and CDR2 SMNVEV (reference sequence). V dropped 5 bases and J dropped 2 bases, with 10 bases sitting between them. The CDR3 loop reads CASSIAVAYEQYF. CDR3 coding DNA: TGTGCCAGCAGTATAGCGGTGGCCTACGAGCAGTACTTC.

This chain connects TRBV28 to TRBJ1-2, with D possibly matching TRBD1 (6 bases). CDR3 length equals 14 residues. CDR1 and CDR2 (germline): MDHEN, SYDVKM. The germline V and J ends were trimmed by 7 bases and 2 bases, with 14 bases remaining between them. The CDR3 reads CASIRAQGNYGYTF. In DNA form, the CDR3 reads TGTGCCAGCATTAGGGCGCAGGGGAACTATGGCTACACCTTC.

The chain recombines TRBV18 with TRBJ1-2; D not certain. V dropped 0 bases and J dropped 2 bases, with 7 bases sitting between them. The CDR3 runs to 14 residues. The germline V gene encodes CDR1 KGHSH and CDR2 LQKENI. The DNA of the CDR3 is TGTGCCAGCTCACCACCCAACGGGAACTATGGCTACACCTTC. It specifies CASSPPNGNYGYTF.

This chain links TRBV5-1 with TRBJ2-1; D uncertain. The CDR3 has 14 amino acids. Trimming took off 1 base at V and 4 bases at J, with 9 bases between the two ends. CDR1 and CDR2 (germline): SGHRS, YFSETQ. The CDR3 here is CASSLTGRYNEQFF. In nucleotides, the CDR3 is TGCGCCAGCAGCTTGACCGGACGGTACAATGAGCAGTTCTTC.

This clone has just a few counts. This sequence joins TRBV28 and TRBJ1-3; D might be TRBD1 (6 bases). The germline gives CDR1 MDHEN, CDR2 SYDVKM. The CDR3 is made up of 15 amino acids. With 3 bases removed from V and 2 bases from J, the gap between germline ends came to 11 bases. The CDR3 region is CASSLGGAAGNTIYF. The CDR3 bases are TGTGCCAGCAGTTTGGGGGGGGCCGCTGGAAACACCATATATTTT.